This T cell receptor (beta chain) was identified during a study of T cells after yellow fever vaccination. Study-level background: SMART-Seq v4 Ultra Low Input prepared libraries from low-cell fractions. Study-level results: Just a small share of clonotypes turned up in the CD4 compartment as well as the CD8 compartment.

This clonotype was seen a handful of times. What it binds is unknown. CDR1 and CDR2 from the germline V gene are MNHEY and SVGEGT. CDR3 length equals 23 residues. V lost 2 bases and J 4 bases, leaving 37 bases between the germline ends. MiXCR was run by TCRdb on the 5' RACE reads, yielding one entry per CDR3 protein. Among around 590,000 distinct CDR3 sequences, 12% were seen once, and the ten largest hold about 16%. The material was PBMCs, obtained on the day of the yellow fever booster vaccination. This sequence was found in a man younger than 45 who received the YFV17D yellow fever vaccine. The chain couples TRBV6-2 or TRBV6-3 to TRBJ2-3, with a possible D match to TRBD2 (5 bases). The DNA for the CDR3 is TGTGCCAGCAGTTACGGACGGTGGGGTAGGACCGGATCCGACGAGAGGGCAGCAGATACGCAGTATTTT. The encoded protein is CASSYGRWGRTGSDERAADTQYF.